Given below is one T cell receptor (beta chain) in context. Its antigen is unidentified. Sequenced by immunoSEQ multiplex PCR; TCRdb stores in-frame clones only, minus some. The sample lists roughly 86,000 clones; 80% to 95% were seen once. Blood was sampled at baseline, cycle 4 day 1, and cycle 7 day 1. This sample was taken from a study of OX40 agonist ivuxolimab in advanced cancers. As for the study in general: Three patients responded partially, comprising one with hepatocellular carcinoma and two with cutaneous melanoma.

CDR3 length: 14 amino acids. Germline V gene lookup returns CDR1 PRHDT and CDR2 FYEKMQ (reference sequence). V gave up 1 base and J gave up 7 bases, with 14 bases separating them. Study results and limitations: Expanded clones were, on average, more numerous in CD8+ T cells than in CD4+.

The sequence was obtained from an adult with an advanced solid tumor such as melanoma, head and neck, liver or kidney cancer. The starting material was CD4+ or CD8+ T cells sorted from blood, obtained in a trial of the OX40 agonist ivuxolimab. This rearrangement joins TRBV13 to TRBJ2-7; perhaps TRBD1 as D (5 bases). The CDR3, as DNA: TGTGCCAGCAGCTTAGATTACAGGTTGGAAGAGCAGTACTTC. This codes for CASSLDYRLEEQYF. Filled out from reference TRBV13 and TRBJ2-7, the complete variable domain reads AAGVIQSPRHLIKEKRETATLKCYPIPRHDTVYWYQQGPGQDPQFLISFYEKMQSDKGSIPDRFSAQQFSDYHSELNMSSLELGDSALYFCASSLDYRLEEQYFGPGTRLTVT.